This paragraph reports one T cell receptor (beta chain). The sample originates from a study of T-cell reconstitution after alpha-beta-depleted transplantation in children. V lost 2 bases and J 4 bases, leaving 9 bases between the germline ends. The CDR3 loop spans 14 amino acids. Germline V gene lookup returns CDR1 ENHRY and CDR2 SYGVKD. Preparation of the TCRbeta library used unique molecular identifiers. TCRdb re-analysed the PCR reads in MiXCR, keeping a single row per CDR3 protein. The profile shows about 470,000 distinct CDR3 sequences, roughly 44% of them singletons. The receptor's source is a girl aged 2 to 10 with aplastic anemia, due to receive a stem cell transplant. The starting material was PBMCs, obtained before TCRalphabeta/CD19-depleted stem cell transplant. The chain uses TRBV10-3 and TRBJ1-5, with D unresolved. The CDR3 region has the DNA TGTGCCATCAGTGAGATCCAGAAAAATCAGCCCCAGCATTTT. Translated, it gives CAISEIQKNQPQHF.